A single sample gave rise to the 20 T cell receptor beta chains below, sequenced in a study of cytomegalovirus exposure and HLA in healthy donors. Data came from immunoSEQ multiplex PCR; TCRdb stores just in-frame clones and leaves some out. This sample yields 300,000 to 400,000 clones, of which roughly 87% are seen a single time; roughly 0.96% belongs to the top ten. Source material: PBMCs. Receptors were obtained from a man aged 25-40 years in good health and CMV-seronegative.

CDR3 region: CASKFLEGGYSPLHF. Here the CDR3 DNA reads TGTGCCAGCAAATTTCTAGAGGGGGGGTATTCACCCCTCCACTTT. The J gene is TRBJ1-6, the V gene TRBV5-5; possibly TRBD1 for D (6 bases). This CDR3 has 15 residues. Germline CDR1 SGHKS, CDR2 YYEKEE (reference sequence). V dropped 6 bases and J dropped 8 bases, with 18 bases sitting between them.

This chain joins TRBV5-4 and TRBJ1-2; 9 bases agree with TRBD1. Per the germline V gene, CDR1 is SGHNT and CDR2 is YYREEE (reference sequence). The CDR3 sequence is 17 residues long. With 2 bases clipped from V and 8 bases from J, the junction kept 16 bases outside the gene matches. Here the CDR3 DNA reads TGTGCCAGCAGCTTAGTGGGACAGGGATCCTTTGTGAGGGGCTACACCTTC. Translation gives CASSLVGQGSFVRGYTF. Filled out from reference TRBV5-4 and TRBJ1-2, the complete variable domain reads ETGVTQSPTHLIKTRGQQVTLRCSSQSGHNTVSWYQQALGQGPQFIFQYYREEENGRGNFPPRFSGLQFPNYSSELNVNALELDDSALYLCASSLVGQGSFVRGYTFGSGTRLTVV.

This clone has just one count. One end of the junction fails to match germline, which may point to a read error. This chain uses TRBV6-5 with TRBJ2-7, with 10 positions matching TRBD1. The germline V gene encodes CDR1 MNHEY and CDR2 SVGAGI. The CDR3 consists of 14 residues. The CDR3 loop is CAISGGTGEFEQYF. Here the CDR3 DNA reads TGTGCCATCAGTGGGGGGACAGGGGAGTTCGAGCAGTACTTC.

This clone was counted only a few times. The chain couples TRBV19 to TRBJ1-2; 8 nucleotides line up with TRBD1. The CDR3 loop spans 14 amino acids. Trimming cost V 6 bases and J 2 bases; bases outside gene matches: 5. Germline CDR1 reads LNHDA; CDR2 reads SQIVND (reference sequence). The CDR3 DNA reads as TGTGCCAGTAGGATTCGACAGGGGAACTATGGCTACACCTTC. It specifies CASRIRQGNYGYTF.

The rearrangement links TRBV4-3 to TRBJ1-1; D is unclear. This CDR3 has 16 residues. In germline, CDR1 is LGHNA, CDR2 YSLEER. V was clipped by 0 bases and J by 4 bases, with 15 bases between them. CDR3 nucleotides: TGCGCCAGCAGCCAAGATTATTCCCGGGTTGGCACTGAAGCTTTCTTT. Its protein product is CASSQDYSRVGTEAFF.

This sequence joins TRBV10-2 and TRBJ2-5; D unresolved. In germline, CDR1 is WSHSY, CDR2 SAAADI. Deletions cut 6 bases from V and 3 bases from J, with 14 bases between. The CDR3 totals 14 residues. CDR3 protein: CASSASVGEETQYF. In DNA form, the CDR3 reads TGCGCCAGCAGCGCATCTGTGGGCGAAGAGACCCAGTACTTC.

The J gene is TRBJ1-6, the V gene TRBV19, with 7 bases matching TRBD1. Trimming at V came to 0 bases and at J to 5 bases, leaving 10 bases not matched to a gene. This CDR3 has 18 residues. CDR1 is LNHDA, CDR2 SQIVND, per germline (reference sequence). CDR3 in amino acids: CASSIDLARGANNSPLHF. The CDR3 nucleotides read TGTGCCAGTAGTATAGATCTGGCCAGGGGGGCTAATAATTCACCCCTCCACTTT.

Written as DNA, the CDR3 is TGTGCCAGCAGCTTATCACAGTACGAGCAGTACTTC. The encoded protein is CASSLSQYEQYF. The chain carries TRBV7-2 and TRBJ2-7; D call uncertain. CDR1 and CDR2 from the germline V gene are SGHTA and FQGNSA. Trimming took off 2 bases at V and 4 bases at J, with 6 bases between the two ends. The CDR3 runs to 12 residues.

The V and J genes are TRBV6-5 and TRBJ1-2; 10 bases are shared with TRBD1. Germline V gene sequence: CDR1 MNHEY, CDR2 SVGAGI. Trimming at V came to 4 bases and at J to 8 bases, leaving 10 bases not matched to a gene. CDR3 length: 15 amino acids. The CDR3 loop reads CASSSTTGTGDGYTF. CDR3 sequence (DNA): TGTGCCAGCAGTTCGACCACCGGGACAGGGGACGGCTACACCTTC.

The rearrangement joins TRBV6-5 to TRBJ1-5, with D possibly being TRBD1 (6 bases). Germline V gene data show CDR1 as MNHEY and CDR2 as SVGAGI. Between the trimmed V and J ends, which lost 3 bases and 1 base, there was a span of 13 bases. This CDR3 has 16 residues. The CDR3 DNA sequence: TGTGCCAGCAGTTATCAAACAGGGTCGAGCAATCAGCCCCAGCATTTT. Protein: CASSYQTGSSNQPQHF.

The chain has TRBV27 and TRBJ2-7, with 7 nucleotides matching TRBD2. Germline V CDR1 and CDR2: MNHEY, SMNVEV (reference sequence). This CDR3 is built from 14 residues. V lost 5 bases to trimming and J lost 0 bases; unmatched junction nucleotides: 4. CDR3 sequence (DNA): TGTGCCAGCAGTCGGGCTAGCGGCTCCTACGAGCAGTACTTC. The encoded protein is CASSRASGSYEQYF.

The rearrangement uses TRBV21-1 and TRBJ1-2; the DNA was not used to check the table's D call, TRBD1. TRBV21-1 is flagged as a pseudogene. The CDR3 consists of 15 residues. CDR3 sequence reads: CASSPWDRQNYGYTF. For the CDR3, the DNA is TGTGCCAGCAGCCCGTGGGACAGGCAGAACTATGGCTACACCTTC.

The chain combines TRBV7-2 with TRBJ1-2, with D tentatively TRBD1 (5 bases). Germline V gives CDR1 SGHTA, CDR2 FQGNSA. The CDR3 length is 13 residues. The V gene lost 5 bases and the J gene lost 5 bases, with 12 bases spanning the gap. The CDR3 region is CASSPDPGYGYTF. CDR3 nucleotides: TGTGCCAGCAGCCCCGATCCAGGGTATGGCTACACCTTC.

The table lists this clone with a few counts. The chain is built from TRBV6-6 and TRBJ1-2; D remains unclear. Germline loops: CDR1 MNHNY, CDR2 SVGAGI (reference sequence). The CDR3 totals 12 residues. V shed 7 bases and J shed 8 bases, with 14 bases lying between them. CDR3 sequence: CASTQSLRGYTF. The DNA of the CDR3 is TGTGCCAGCACGCAGAGTTTGCGGGGCTACACCTTC.

The rearrangement joins TRBV28 to TRBJ2-7, with 10 bases that match TRBD1. The V gene's germline CDR1 is MDHEN and CDR2 SYDVKM. The trim removed 6 bases at V and 4 bases at J, leaving 6 bases unmatched. The CDR3 sequence is 14 residues long. DNA for the CDR3: TGTGCCAGCAGCCTCCGGGACAGGGGATACGAGCAGTACTTC. Its protein product is CASSLRDRGYEQYF.

The chain links TRBV18 to TRBJ1-4, with TRBD1 matching 9 bases. The germline CDR1 and CDR2 sequences are KGHSH and LQKENI. The V and J ends lost 3 bases and 7 bases, in that order; junction bases with no gene match: 3. The CDR3 is 14 amino acids. The DNA of the CDR3 is TGTGCCAGCTCACCTCGGGACAGGGCTGAAAAACTGTTTTTT. Translating it yields CASSPRDRAEKLFF.

The rearrangement links TRBV7-9 to TRBJ2-3, with a weak D call TRBD2 (6 bases). V was pared by 5 bases and J by 3 bases, with 15 bases between. The CDR3 has 15 amino acids. The germline gives CDR1 SEHNR, CDR2 FQNEAQ (reference sequence). CDR3 in amino acids: CASSPRLVSTDTQYF. CDR3 nucleotide sequence: TGTGCCAGCAGCCCCCGACTAGTTTCGACAGATACGCAGTATTTT. Filled out from reference TRBV7-9 and TRBJ2-3, the complete variable domain reads DTGVSQNPRHKITKRGQNVTFRCDPISEHNRLYWYRQTLGQGPEFLTYFQNEAQLEKSRLLSDRFSAERPKGSFSTLEIQRTEQGDSAMYLCASSPRLVSTDTQYFGPGTRLTVL.

This clone was found once. The V and J genes are TRBV6-6 and TRBJ2-7; 10 positions match TRBD1. After removal of 5 bases from V and 4 bases from J, the junction contained 8 bases not matched to a gene. This CDR3 contains 15 residues. From germline, CDR1 is MNHNY and CDR2 SVGAGI (reference sequence). CDR3 loop: CASSPYDRGQYEQYF. The CDR3 DNA is TGTGCCAGCAGTCCTTACGACAGGGGGCAATACGAGCAGTACTTC.

This chain uses TRBV4-1 with TRBJ1-1; D gene uncertain. Deletions cut 4 bases from V and 1 base from J, with 16 bases between. This CDR3 has 16 residues. In germline, CDR1 is MGHRA, CDR2 YSYEKL. The CDR3 protein is CASSLSKAGPNTEAFF. The CDR3 DNA reads TGCGCCAGCAGCCTTTCTAAGGCAGGCCCGAACACTGAAGCTTTCTTT.

The chain combines TRBV11-2 with TRBJ2-7; D call uncertain. Trimming took 0 bases from V and 0 from J, leaving 9 bases between them. The CDR3 length is 15 residues. Germline V CDR1 and CDR2: SGHAT, FQNNGV. Here the CDR3 reads CASSLESGNSYEQYF. CDR3 in DNA: TGTGCCAGCAGCTTAGAGTCAGGAAACTCCTACGAGCAGTACTTC.